These T cell receptor beta chains were read from a single sample in a study of shared T cell receptors in the human thymus. The data were produced by immunoSEQ multiplex PCR, yet TCRdb's version contains in-frame clones alone and is incomplete. The data hold about 540,000 clones, with around 82% observed a single time. The sample was also reused in another study, on human thymus T cells.

Input material: thymocytes. The receptor set was obtained from a boy under two years old with a congenital heart defect. The CDR3 runs from the conserved cysteine through the conserved F or W. The D gene is left open where the match is weak. Some rows mark clone size as missing; the rest say once, few, many or name a class of expanded clone.

TRBD2	NA	TRBV27	TRBJ2-2	17	CASSLSKLAANTGELFF	TGTGCCAGCAGTTTATCCAAGCTAGCGGCGAACACCGGGGAGCTGTTTTTT
NA	NA	TRBV11-3	TRBJ2-7	15	CASSLRPQSSYEQYF	TGTGCCAGCAGCTTAAGGCCACAGTCCTCCTACGAGCAGTACTTC
TRBD2	NA	TRBV11-3	TRBJ2-5	18	CASSLGPLRGRDGETQYF	TGTGCCAGCAGCTTAGGTCCCCTGAGAGGGAGGGATGGAGAGACCCAGTACTTC
TRBD1	NA	TRBV7-9	TRBJ2-7	15	CASSLEGQGIYEQYF	TGTGCCAGCAGCTTAGAGGGACAGGGTATCTACGAGCAGTACTTC
NA	NA	TRBV14	TRBJ2-5	13	CASSRTNGETQYF	TGTGCCAGCAGCAGAACAAACGGGGAGACCCAGTACTTC
TRBD1	NA	TRBV27	TRBJ2-2	22	CASSFTGTGGRNSLMRNGELFF	TGTGCCAGCAGTTTTACCGGGACAGGGGGCCGTAATTCCCTCATGAGGAACGGGGAGCTGTTTTTT
TRBD1	NA	TRBV6-5	TRBJ2-3	16	CASSSKPQGVKSTQYF	TGTGCCAGCAGTTCCAAGCCACAGGGGGTAAAGAGTACGCAGTATTTT
NA	NA	TRBV5-6	TRBJ1-1	18	CASSLIPHRHQGEAEAFF	TGTGCCAGCAGCTTGATTCCTCACAGGCACCAGGGTGAAGCTGAAGCTTTCTTT
NA	NA	TRBV30	TRBJ2-6	14	CAWRTASGANVLTF	TGTGCCTGGCGGACAGCCTCTGGGGCCAACGTCCTGACTTTC
TRBD2	NA	TRBV11-3	TRBJ2-1	16	CASSGLAGANYNEQFF	TGTGCCAGCAGCGGACTAGCGGGAGCGAACTACAATGAGCAGTTCTTC
NA	once	TRBV2	TRBJ2-3	15	CASSRDTQFTDTQYF	TGTGCCAGCAGCCGGGACACCCAGTTCACAGATACGCAGTATTTT
TRBD1	few	TRBV28	TRBJ2-7	14	CASSFRDRVHEQYF	TGTGCCAGCAGTTTCCGGGACAGGGTCCACGAGCAGTACTTC
NA	NA	TRBV10-1	TRBJ2-3	13	CASRRQAPDTQYF	TGCGCCAGCAGGAGACAGGCTCCTGATACGCAGTATTTT
TRBD1	once	TRBV4-1	TRBJ1-3	18	CASSQGTGAVNSGNTIYF	TGCGCCAGCAGCCAAGGTACAGGGGCCGTAAACTCTGGAAACACCATATATTTT
TRBD1	NA	TRBV27	TRBJ1-4	16	CASSSDRGSTNEKLFF	TGTGCCAGCAGCTCGGACAGGGGGTCGACTAATGAAAAACTGTTTTTT
NA	NA	TRBV30	TRBJ1-2	13	CAWSPDIPYGYTF	TGTGCCTGGAGTCCAGACATCCCCTATGGCTACACCTTC
NA	few	TRBV28	TRBJ1-5	16	CASSLKWAGVYQPQHF	TGTGCCAGCAGTTTGAAATGGGCAGGCGTTTATCAGCCCCAGCATTTT
NA	NA	TRBV6-5	TRBJ1-1	16	CASSYVPRGMDTEAFF	TGTGCCAGCAGTTACGTACCGCGGGGAATGGACACTGAAGCTTTCTTT
TRBD1	NA	TRBV7-2	TRBJ2-2	13	CASSSTGAGELFF	TGTGCCAGCAGCTCGACAGGGGCCGGGGAGCTGTTTTTT
TRBD1	NA	TRBV14	TRBJ1-1	14	CASSPDRAGTEAFF	TGTGCCAGCAGCCCCGACAGGGCTGGGACTGAAGCTTTCTTT
NA	NA	TRBV19	TRBJ1-3	16	CASSIDIGGPGNTIYF	TGTGCCAGTAGTATAGATATCGGGGGTCCTGGAAACACCATATATTTT
NA	NA	TRBV18	TRBJ1-3	15	CASLPTDSSGNTIYF	TGTGCCAGCTTACCTACGGACAGCTCTGGAAACACCATATATTTT
TRBD2	NA	TRBV4-2	TRBJ2-5	18	CASSQEKLARGGKETQYF	TGTGCCAGCAGCCAAGAGAAACTAGCGCGGGGAGGGAAAGAGACCCAGTACTTC
NA	few	TRBV7-3	TRBJ2-1	16	CASSLRPRSSYNEQFF	TGTGCCAGCAGCTTAAGGCCTCGGAGCTCCTACAATGAGCAGTTCTTC
TRBD1	NA	TRBV28	TRBJ2-3	16	CASSSDRVMSTDTQYF	TGTGCCAGCAGTTCGGACAGGGTGATGTCCACAGATACGCAGTATTTT
TRBD2	few	TRBV5-6	TRBJ2-1	12	CASSSLADEQFF	TGTGCCAGCAGTTCCCTAGCGGATGAGCAGTTCTTC
TRBD1	NA	TRBV2	TRBJ2-4	14	CASMYTGVKNIQYF	TGTGCCAGCATGTATACAGGGGTCAAAAACATTCAGTACTTC
NA	NA	TRBV5-4	TRBJ2-7	18	CASSLTPPRDVSLYEQYF	TGTGCCAGCAGCCTAACCCCCCCGCGGGACGTATCCCTGTACGAGCAGTACTTC
NA	NA	TRBV7-8	TRBJ2-3	14	CASSLTGSTDTQYF	TGTGCCAGCAGCTTGACGGGGTCCACAGATACGCAGTATTTT
NA	NA	TRBV18	TRBJ1-1	16	CASSPRENSMNTEAFF	TGTGCCAGCTCACCTCGGGAAAACTCCATGAACACTGAAGCTTTCTTT
NA	NA	TRBV13	TRBJ2-4	17	CASSRHQQGLAKNIQYF	TGTGCCAGCAGCCGACACCAACAGGGATTAGCCAAAAACATTCAGTACTTC
NA	NA	TRBV25-1	TRBJ2-1	13	CASLDALGDEQFF	TGTGCCAGCCTGGATGCCCTAGGGGATGAGCAGTTCTTC
TRBD2	NA	TRBV27	TRBJ2-3	17	CASSLDLTSGSTDTQYF	TGTGCCAGCAGTTTAGACCTGACTAGCGGAAGCACAGATACGCAGTATTTT
NA	few	TRBV12-5	TRBJ1-2	10	CASGCPDCGF	TGTGCTAGTGGTTGTCCGGACTGTGGCTTC
TRBD2	NA	TRBV7-2	TRBJ2-3	17	CASSLIKTSGMADTQYF	TGTGCCAGCAGCTTAATCAAGACTAGCGGGATGGCAGATACGCAGTATTTT
NA	once	TRBV1	TRBJ2-7	12	CTSSLPPGEQYF	TGCACCAGCAGCCTACCCCCGGGTGAGCAGTACTTC
NA	few	TRBV7-3	TRBJ2-1	20	CASSLSLGHLNDRRSNEQFF	TGTGCCAGCAGCTTATCCCTGGGCCACCTAAATGACAGGAGGAGCAATGAGCAGTTCTTC
TRBD2	few	TRBV19	TRBJ2-1	14	CASSSREGSNEQFF	TGTGCCAGTAGTTCCCGGGAGGGCAGCAATGAGCAGTTCTTC
NA	few	TRBV2	TRBJ2-5	13	CASRGRGQETQYF	TGTGCCAGCAGGGGTCGGGGGCAAGAGACCCAGTACTTC
TRBD2	NA	TRBV7-9	TRBJ2-7	17	CASSRPSSGPTTYEQYF	TGTGCCAGCAGCCGACCCTCTAGCGGGCCTACCACCTACGAGCAGTACTTC
TRBD1	NA	TRBV5-1	TRBJ2-7	15	CASSLSLDRGYEQYF	TGCGCCAGCAGCTTGAGCCTGGACAGGGGCTACGAGCAGTACTTC
TRBD1	once	TRBV7-7	TRBJ2-7	16	CASSPDRDRGVGEQYF	TGTGCTAGCAGCCCCGACCGGGACAGGGGTGTCGGGGAGCAGTACTTC
TRBD1	NA	TRBV5-4	TRBJ1-4	15	CASSSAGTGSEKLFF	TGTGCCAGCAGCTCCGCCGGGACAGGGAGTGAAAAACTGTTTTTT
NA	NA	TRBV7-6	TRBJ2-7	15	CASSPSDGGLHEQYF	TGTGCCAGCAGCCCGTCGGACGGAGGCCTCCACGAGCAGTACTTC
TRBD2	NA	TRBV6-1	TRBJ2-7	15	CASSKLAVLSYEQYF	TGTGCCAGCAGTAAACTAGCGGTTCTTTCCTACGAGCAGTACTTC
TRBD1	NA	TRBV18	TRBJ2-7	14	CASSHRDRGREQYF	TGTGCCAGCTCACACCGGGACAGGGGGCGGGAGCAGTACTTC
NA	NA	TRBV6-6	TRBJ2-7	11	CASSSTGEQYF	TGTGCCAGCAGTTCAACGGGCGAGCAGTACTTC
NA	NA	TRBV6-5	TRBJ2-1	13	CASSYPGYNEQFF	TGTGCCAGCAGTTATCCAGGGTACAATGAGCAGTTCTTC
NA	NA	TRBV27	TRBJ2-7	12	CASSLEGYEQYF	TGTGCCAGCAGTTTAGAGGGCTACGAGCAGTACTTC
TRBD2	NA	TRBV29-1	TRBJ2-5	18	CSVEPFPFGRCYQETQYF	TGCAGCGTTGAACCTTTCCCTTTCGGGAGGTGCTACCAAGAGACCCAGTACTTC
NA	NA	TRBV6-6	TRBJ1-3	13	CASSQRPRDTIYF	TGTGCCAGCAGTCAGCGACCTCGGGACACCATATATTTT
NA	once	TRBV7-9	TRBJ2-1	12	CASSLADRWQFF	TGTGCCAGCAGCTTAGCCGACAGGTGGCAGTTCTTC
TRBD1	NA	TRBV7-9	TRBJ1-2	18	CASSWGPGQGSSYYGYTF	TGTGCCAGCAGCTGGGGACCGGGACAGGGCTCCAGTTACTATGGCTACACCTTC
TRBD2	NA	TRBV4-1	TRBJ2-3	17	CASSHPGTTRRTDTQYF	TGCGCCAGCAGCCATCCCGGGACTACCCGCCGCACAGATACGCAGTATTTT